This note documents a single TCR beta chain sequence. The protocol was immunoSEQ multiplex PCR, while the TCRdb copy is restricted to in-frame clones and leaves out a portion. The data show approximately 61,000 clones, over 80% seen once. The data were taken from a study of blood T cell repertoires in COVID-19. The length of the CDR3 is 14 residues. Germline CDR1 is MDHEN and CDR2 is SYDVKM. V gave up 2 bases and J gave up 8 bases; unmatched junction bases: 8. This sequence originates from a man between 70 and 80 years old with acute or convalescent COVID-19. Sequences were obtained from peripheral blood. This chain joins TRBV28 and TRBJ1-1; the match to TRBD1 covers 7 bases. The CDR3 loop reads CASSLGRQGVEAFF. CDR3 coding DNA: TGTGCCAGCAGTTTAGGCCGACAGGGAGTGGAAGCTTTCTTT.